These T cell receptor beta chains were read from a single sample in a study of STAT5B mutations in CD4+ large granular lymphocyte leukemia. Data came from immunoSEQ multiplex PCR; TCRdb stores just in-frame clones and leaves some out. The profile shows around 21,000 clones, approximately 71% of them singletons. Source material: CD4+ T cells from blood buffy coats. The receptors derive from a human donor in good health. CDR3s include the opening cysteine and the closing phenylalanine or tryptophan. A D gene is named only where the DNA matches it firmly. A row's size may be missing; if present it is once, few, many or a size class.

v_gene	d_gene	j_gene	abundance	CDR3aa	CDR3nt
TRBV7-2	TRBD2	TRBJ2-3	NA	CASSPLGGYTDTQYF	TGTGCCAGCAGCCCCCTGGGGGGGTACACAGATACGCAGTATTTT
TRBV10-1	NA	TRBJ2-1	NA	CASSESRVQGGNEQFF	TGCGCCAGCAGTGAGTCAAGGGTACAGGGAGGGAATGAGCAGTTCTTC
TRBV30	NA	TRBJ1-2	NA	CAWRPDYGYTF	TGTGCCTGGAGACCGGACTATGGCTACACCTTC
TRBV27	NA	TRBJ2-1	NA	CASSLDRNYNEQFF	TGTGCCAGCAGTTTGGACAGAAACTACAATGAGCAGTTCTTC
TRBV4-1	NA	TRBJ2-1	NA	CASSSGRPGSEQFF	TGCGCCAGCAGCTCTGGGAGGCCGGGGTCTGAGCAGTTCTTC
TRBV7-8	NA	TRBJ2-1	NA	CASSPPRSGPVEQFF	TGTGCCAGCAGCCCCCCGAGGAGCGGGCCGGTGGAGCAGTTCTTC
TRBV6-5	NA	TRBJ1-6	NA	CASSSGSPHNSPLHF	TGTGCCAGCAGTTCTGGGAGCCCTCATAATTCACCCCTCCACTTT
TRBV10-1	NA	TRBJ2-3	NA	CASSREGGADTQYF	TGCGCCAGTTCCCGGGAAGGCGGTGCGGATACGCAGTATTTT
TRBV10-3	NA	TRBJ2-2	NA	CAISGDTGELFF	TGTGCCATCAGTGGGGACACCGGGGAGCTGTTTTTT
TRBV2	TRBD2	TRBJ2-7	once	CASSRMGLAGGYEQYF	TGTGCCAGCAGTAGAATGGGACTAGCGGGAGGGTACGAGCAGTACTTC
TRBV18	TRBD1	TRBJ2-4	once	CASSPTLDRAGFQYF	TGTGCCAGCTCACCAACTCTGGACAGGGCTGGCTTTCAGTACTTC
TRBV6-5	TRBD1	TRBJ1-6	NA	CASSRDRDSNSPLHF	TGTGCCAGCAGTAGAGACCGGGACAGCAATTCACCCCTCCACTTT
TRBV11-3	TRBD2	TRBJ2-1	NA	CASSASGGKRNEQFF	TGTGCCAGCAGCGCAAGCGGGGGAAAGCGGAATGAGCAGTTCTTC
TRBV5-1	NA	TRBJ1-1	few	CASSSRGADTEAFF	TGCGCCAGCAGCTCAAGGGGCGCCGACACTGAAGCTTTCTTT
TRBV6-5	NA	TRBJ2-1	few	CASSPMGDNEQFF	TGTGCCAGCAGCCCAATGGGGGACAATGAGCAGTTCTTC
TRBV11-3	NA	TRBJ1-5	NA	CAREGRQPQHF	TGTGCCAGGGAAGGTAGGCAGCCCCAGCATTTT
TRBV11-3	TRBD2	TRBJ2-1	NA	CASSPGLAKAVSYNEQFF	TGTGCCAGCAGCCCAGGACTAGCGAAAGCGGTCTCCTACAATGAGCAGTTCTTC
TRBV7-9	NA	TRBJ1-5	few	CASSLAAGDNQPQHF	TGTGCCAGCAGCTTAGCCGCTGGGGACAATCAGCCCCAGCATTTT
TRBV19	TRBD1	TRBJ1-2	few	CASSIPGQGIYGYTF	TGTGCCAGTAGTATCCCGGGACAGGGGATCTATGGCTACACCTTC
TRBV11-3	NA	TRBJ2-7	NA	CASSLGVEQYF	TGTGCCAGCAGCTTAGGGGTTGAGCAGTACTTC
TRBV10-3	NA	TRBJ2-7	NA	CASKQGPGSYEQYF	TGTGCCAGCAAACAAGGCCCTGGGAGCTACGAGCAGTACTTC
TRBV29-1	TRBD1	TRBJ1-6	NA	CSVSTGTGGSPLHF	TGCAGCGTCTCTACCGGGACAGGGGGTTCACCCCTCCACTTT
TRBV10-3	TRBD1	TRBJ2-3	NA	CAISGTGATDTQYF	TGTGCCATCAGTGGGACAGGGGCCACAGATACGCAGTATTTT
TRBV27	NA	TRBJ1-5	NA	CASSQGRSNQPQHF	TGTGCCAGCAGTCAGGGACGGAGCAATCAGCCCCAGCATTTT
TRBV10-3	TRBD2	TRBJ2-1	NA	CAIAPTGTSGTRNYNEQFF	TGTGCCATCGCCCCCACCGGGACTAGCGGGACCAGAAACTACAATGAGCAGTTCTTC
TRBV28	NA	TRBJ1-5	NA	CASRGISSQHF	TGTGCCAGCAGGGGAATCAGCAGCCAGCATTTT
TRBV5-6	NA	TRBJ2-2	NA	CASSYGRKNTGELFF	TGTGCCAGCAGCTACGGACGGAAGAACACCGGGGAGCTGTTTTTT
TRBV29-1	TRBD2	TRBJ2-1	NA	CSVERLAMSSYNEQFF	TGCAGCGTTGAGAGACTAGCGATGAGCTCCTACAATGAGCAGTTCTTC
TRBV2	TRBD1	TRBJ1-5	NA	CASSPDRASNQPQHF	TGTGCCAGCAGTCCGGACAGGGCGAGCAATCAGCCCCAGCATTTT
TRBV11-2	NA	TRBJ2-1	once	CASSFPPTGSANEQFF	TGTGCCAGCAGCTTCCCCCCCACCGGGAGCGCTAATGAGCAGTTCTTC
TRBV5-1	NA	TRBJ2-1	NA	CASSLDREGGEQFF	TGCGCCAGCAGCTTAGACAGGGAGGGGGGTGAGCAGTTCTTC
TRBV28	TRBD1	TRBJ1-1	NA	CASSPDRGSTEAFF	TGTGCCAGCAGTCCGGACAGGGGGAGCACTGAAGCTTTCTTT
TRBV30	NA	TRBJ2-1	NA	CAARGRSHNEQFF	TGTGCCGCGAGAGGTCGGAGTCACAATGAGCAGTTCTTC
TRBV10-3	NA	TRBJ2-3	once	CAISDGEEGITDTQYF	TGTGCCATCAGTGACGGGGAGGAGGGCATCACAGATACGCAGTATTTT
TRBV6-5	NA	TRBJ2-5	NA	CASSGRVEKETQYF	TGTGCCAGCAGTGGCAGGGTCGAGAAGGAGACCCAGTACTTC
TRBV6-6	NA	TRBJ1-5	NA	CASSRTGNQPQHF	TGTGCCAGCAGTAGGACGGGGAATCAGCCCCAGCATTTT
TRBV7-9	NA	TRBJ2-2	few	CAGGLGVANTGELFF	TGTGCCGGTGGGTTAGGGGTTGCGAACACCGGGGAGCTGTTTTTT
TRBV6-1	NA	TRBJ2-6	NA	CASIRRGAGANVLTF	TGTGCCAGCATTCGAAGGGGGGCTGGGGCCAACGTCCTGACTTTC
TRBV4-1	NA	TRBJ2-3	NA	CASSQPLAYSTDTQYF	TGCGCCAGCAGCCAACCGCTAGCGTATAGCACAGATACGCAGTATTTT
TRBV9	NA	TRBJ2-2	NA	CASSEDWGTGELFF	TGTGCCAGCAGTGAGGACTGGGGCACCGGGGAGCTGTTTTTT
TRBV5-1	NA	TRBJ2-5	once	CASSQGQIKETQYF	TGCGCCAGCAGCCAAGGACAGATAAAAGAGACCCAGTACTTC
TRBV7-8	NA	TRBJ1-2	few	CASSQGAGTGYGYTF	TGTGCCAGCAGCCAGGGCGCCGGGACGGGCTATGGCTACACCTTC
TRBV6-5	TRBD1	TRBJ2-7	NA	CASRDRGRVNEQYF	TGTGCCAGCAGAGACAGGGGGCGGGTCAACGAGCAGTACTTC
TRBV28	NA	TRBJ1-5	few	CASSIQPQHF	TGTGCCAGCAGTATACAGCCCCAGCATTTT
TRBV19	NA	TRBJ2-4	few	CASSIGREAKNIQYF	TGTGCCAGTAGCATAGGCCGAGAAGCCAAAAACATTCAGTACTTC
TRBV30	NA	TRBJ1-1	NA	CAWSDLGRTEAFF	TGTGCCTGGAGTGATCTGGGGAGGACTGAAGCTTTCTTT
TRBV6-1	NA	TRBJ1-2	NA	CASSESGNYGYTF	TGTGCCAGCAGTGAGTCAGGAAACTATGGCTACACCTTC
TRBV29-1	NA	TRBJ2-5	NA	CSVAWTAQETQYF	TGCAGCGTTGCATGGACAGCCCAAGAGACCCAGTACTTC
TRBV28	NA	TRBJ1-3	NA	CASSPAKHSGNTIYF	TGTGCCAGCAGTCCAGCAAAACACTCTGGAAACACCATATATTTT
TRBV5-6	TRBD1	TRBJ1-1	NA	CASSLQGASTEAFF	TGTGCCAGCAGCTTGCAGGGGGCGAGTACTGAAGCTTTCTTT
TRBV25-1	TRBD1	TRBJ1-2	few	CASSTSTGAYGYTF	TGTGCCAGCAGCACCTCGACAGGGGCCTATGGCTACACCTTC
TRBV29-1	TRBD2	TRBJ2-7	NA	CSVARDYQPSEQYF	TGCAGCGTTGCCCGGGACTACCAACCTTCCGAGCAGTACTTC
TRBV6-5	TRBD2	TRBJ2-7	few	CASSLTSGSSYEQYF	TGTGCCAGCAGTCTAACTAGCGGGTCCTCCTACGAGCAGTACTTC
TRBV5-6	TRBD1	TRBJ1-6	NA	CASSLRRSGQGIESPLHF	TGTGCCAGCAGCTTGCGTCGGTCGGGACAGGGAATCGAATCACCCCTCCACTTT
TRBV6-1	TRBD1	TRBJ2-1	NA	CASSEASGTESYNEQFF	TGTGCCAGCAGTGAAGCTTCCGGGACAGAATCCTACAATGAGCAGTTCTTC
TRBV11-3	NA	TRBJ1-1	NA	CASSFVTGNTEAFF	TGTGCCAGCAGCTTCGTGACAGGGAACACTGAAGCTTTCTTT
TRBV6-1	TRBD2	TRBJ2-3	NA	CASSGPSGRGHNTDTQYF	TGTGCCAGCAGTGGCCCTAGCGGGAGGGGTCATAATACAGATACGCAGTATTTT